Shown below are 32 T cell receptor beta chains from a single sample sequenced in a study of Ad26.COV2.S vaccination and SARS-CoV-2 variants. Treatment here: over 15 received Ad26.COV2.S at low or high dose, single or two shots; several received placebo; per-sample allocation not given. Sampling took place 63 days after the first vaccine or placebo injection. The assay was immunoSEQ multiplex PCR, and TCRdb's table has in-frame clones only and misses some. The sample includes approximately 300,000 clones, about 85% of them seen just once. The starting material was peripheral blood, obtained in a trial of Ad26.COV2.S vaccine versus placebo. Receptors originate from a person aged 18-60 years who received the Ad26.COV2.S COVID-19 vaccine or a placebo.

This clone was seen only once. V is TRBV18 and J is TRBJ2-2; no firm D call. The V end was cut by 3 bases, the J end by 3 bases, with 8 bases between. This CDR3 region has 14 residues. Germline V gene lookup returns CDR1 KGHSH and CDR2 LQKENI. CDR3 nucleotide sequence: TGTGCCAGCTCACCGCTCCGGGACACCGGGGAGCTGTTTTTT. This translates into CASSPLRDTGELFF.

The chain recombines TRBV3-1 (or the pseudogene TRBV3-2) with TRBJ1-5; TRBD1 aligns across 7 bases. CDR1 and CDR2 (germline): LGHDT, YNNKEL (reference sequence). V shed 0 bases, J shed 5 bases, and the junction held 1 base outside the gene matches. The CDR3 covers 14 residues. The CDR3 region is CASSQDRGDQPQHF. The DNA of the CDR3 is TGTGCCAGCAGCCAAGACAGGGGGGATCAGCCCCAGCATTTT.

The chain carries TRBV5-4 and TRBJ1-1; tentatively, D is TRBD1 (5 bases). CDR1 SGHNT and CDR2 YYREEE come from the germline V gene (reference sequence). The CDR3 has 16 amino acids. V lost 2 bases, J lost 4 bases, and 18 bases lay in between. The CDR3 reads CASSLAGPRRSTEAFF. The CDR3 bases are TGTGCCAGCAGCTTAGCGGGACCCCGGCGGAGCACTGAAGCTTTCTTT.

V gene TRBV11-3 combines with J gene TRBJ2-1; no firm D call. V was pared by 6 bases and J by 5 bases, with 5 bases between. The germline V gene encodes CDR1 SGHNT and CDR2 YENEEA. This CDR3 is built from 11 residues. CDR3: CASRFNNEQFF. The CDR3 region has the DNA TGTGCCAGCAGGTTTAACAATGAGCAGTTCTTC.

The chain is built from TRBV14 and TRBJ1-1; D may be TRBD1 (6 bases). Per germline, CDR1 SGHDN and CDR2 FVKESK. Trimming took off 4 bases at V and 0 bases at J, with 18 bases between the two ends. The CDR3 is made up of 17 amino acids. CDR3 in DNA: TGTGCCAGCAGCCTTCCGCGGGACACAGTTTTGAACACTGAAGCTTTCTTT. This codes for CASSLPRDTVLNTEAFF.

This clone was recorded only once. Here the CDR3 reads CASSHSTGWDNQPQHF. CDR3 sequence (DNA): TGCGCCAGCAGCCACTCGACAGGGTGGGACAATCAGCCCCAGCATTTT. This rearrangement joins TRBV4-1 to TRBJ1-5, with 7 positions matching TRBD1. The CDR3 is 16 residues long. The germline V gene encodes CDR1 MGHRA and CDR2 YSYEKL. J lost 3 bases, V lost 3 bases, and 8 bases had no gene match.

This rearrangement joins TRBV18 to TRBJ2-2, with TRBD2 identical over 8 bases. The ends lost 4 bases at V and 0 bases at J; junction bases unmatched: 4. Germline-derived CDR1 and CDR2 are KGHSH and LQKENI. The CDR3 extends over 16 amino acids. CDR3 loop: CASSRSGATNTGELFF. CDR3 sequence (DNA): TGTGCCAGCTCACGTAGCGGGGCCACGAACACCGGGGAGCTGTTTTTT.

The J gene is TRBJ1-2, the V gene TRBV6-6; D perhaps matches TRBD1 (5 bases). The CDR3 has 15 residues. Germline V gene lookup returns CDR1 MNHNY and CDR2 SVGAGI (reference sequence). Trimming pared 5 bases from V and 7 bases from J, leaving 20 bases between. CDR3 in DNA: TGTGCCAGCAGTGGGAAGTCTGACAGCTCCCGTGGCTACACCTTC. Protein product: CASSGKSDSSRGYTF.

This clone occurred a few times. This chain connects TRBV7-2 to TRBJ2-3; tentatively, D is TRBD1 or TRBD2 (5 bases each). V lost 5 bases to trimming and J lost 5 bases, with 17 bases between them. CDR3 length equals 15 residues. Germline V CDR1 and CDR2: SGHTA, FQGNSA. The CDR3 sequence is CASSRTGTEVDTQYF. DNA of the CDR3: TGTGCCAGCAGCCGCACCGGGACCGAAGTAGATACGCAGTATTTT.

In DNA, the CDR3 is TGCGCCAGCAGCTTGGGATGGGGGGATACATCCTACGAGCAGTACTTC. Translated: CASSLGWGDTSYEQYF. The gene calls are TRBV5-1 and TRBJ2-7; D may be TRBD2 (6 bases). The CDR3 loop spans 16 amino acids. The germline V gene has CDR1 SGHRS and CDR2 YFSETQ. The V and J ends lost 0 bases and 1 base respectively, with 14 bases between them.

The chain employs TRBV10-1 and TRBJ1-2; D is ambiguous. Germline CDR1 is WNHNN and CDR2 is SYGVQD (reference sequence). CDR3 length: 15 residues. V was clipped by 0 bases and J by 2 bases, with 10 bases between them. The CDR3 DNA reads TGCGCCAGCAGTGAGTCCCGCATTCCGAACTATGGCTACACCTTC. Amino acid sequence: CASSESRIPNYGYTF.

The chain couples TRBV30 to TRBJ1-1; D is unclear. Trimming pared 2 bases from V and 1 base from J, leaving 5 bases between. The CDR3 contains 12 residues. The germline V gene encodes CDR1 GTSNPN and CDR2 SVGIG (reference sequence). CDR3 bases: TGTGCCTGGAGTCCGAGGAACACTGAAGCTTTCTTT. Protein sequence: CAWSPRNTEAFF.

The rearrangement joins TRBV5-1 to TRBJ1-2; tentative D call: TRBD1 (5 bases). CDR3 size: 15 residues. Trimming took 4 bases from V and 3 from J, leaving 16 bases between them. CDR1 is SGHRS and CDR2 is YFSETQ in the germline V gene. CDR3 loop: CASSLGWGTDYGYTF. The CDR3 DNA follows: TGCGCCAGCAGCCTCGGTTGGGGCACCGACTATGGCTACACCTTC. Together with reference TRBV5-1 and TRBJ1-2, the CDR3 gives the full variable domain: KAGVTQTPRYLIKTRGQQVTLSCSPISGHRSVSWYQQTPGQGLQFLFEYFSETQRNKGNFPGRFSGRQFSNSRSEMNVSTLELGDSALYLCASSLGWGTDYGYTFGSGTRLTVV.

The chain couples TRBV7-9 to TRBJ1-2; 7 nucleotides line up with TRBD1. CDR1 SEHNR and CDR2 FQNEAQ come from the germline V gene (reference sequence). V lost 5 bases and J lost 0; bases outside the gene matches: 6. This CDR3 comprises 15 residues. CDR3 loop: CASSGTEQPNYGYTF. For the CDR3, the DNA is TGTGCCAGCAGCGGGACAGAACAGCCTAACTATGGCTACACCTTC.

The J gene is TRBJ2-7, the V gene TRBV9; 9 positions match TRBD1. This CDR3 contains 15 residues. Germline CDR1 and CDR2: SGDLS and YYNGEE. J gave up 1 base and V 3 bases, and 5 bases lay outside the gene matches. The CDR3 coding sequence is TGTGCCAGCAGCGCGGGACAGGGTTGGTCCTACGAGCAGTACTTC. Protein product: CASSAGQGWSYEQYF. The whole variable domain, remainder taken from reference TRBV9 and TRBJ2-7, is DSGVTQTPKHLITATGQRVTLRCSPRSGDLSVYWYQQSLDQGLQFLIQYYNGEERAKGNILERFSAQQFPDLHSELNLSSLELGDSALYFCASSAGQGWSYEQYFGPGTRLTVT.

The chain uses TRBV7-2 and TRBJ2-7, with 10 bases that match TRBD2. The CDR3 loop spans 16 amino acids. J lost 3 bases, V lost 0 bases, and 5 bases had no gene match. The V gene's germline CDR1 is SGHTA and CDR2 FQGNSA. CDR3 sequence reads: CASSLAASGGNYEQYF. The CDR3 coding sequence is TGTGCCAGCAGCTTAGCGGCTAGCGGGGGCAACTACGAGCAGTACTTC.

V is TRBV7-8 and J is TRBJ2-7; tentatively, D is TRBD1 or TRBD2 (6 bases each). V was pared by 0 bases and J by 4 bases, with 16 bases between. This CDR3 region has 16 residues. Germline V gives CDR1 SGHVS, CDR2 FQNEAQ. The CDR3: CASSLANRGLAYEQYF. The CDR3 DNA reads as TGTGCCAGCAGCTTAGCGAATCGGGGGCTAGCATACGAGCAGTACTTC.

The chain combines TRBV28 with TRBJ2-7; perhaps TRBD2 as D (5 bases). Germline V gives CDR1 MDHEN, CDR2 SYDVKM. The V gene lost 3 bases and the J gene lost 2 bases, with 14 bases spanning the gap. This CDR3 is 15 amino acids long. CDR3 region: CASSLIGEITYEQYF. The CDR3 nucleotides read TGTGCCAGCAGTTTGATCGGGGAGATTACCTACGAGCAGTACTTC.

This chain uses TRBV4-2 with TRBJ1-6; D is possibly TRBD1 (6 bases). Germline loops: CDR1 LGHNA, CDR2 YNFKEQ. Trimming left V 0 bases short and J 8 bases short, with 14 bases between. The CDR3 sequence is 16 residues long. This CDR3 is CASSQEGGGLDSPLHF. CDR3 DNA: TGTGCCAGCAGCCAAGAAGGGGGGGGGCTGGATTCACCCCTCCACTTT.

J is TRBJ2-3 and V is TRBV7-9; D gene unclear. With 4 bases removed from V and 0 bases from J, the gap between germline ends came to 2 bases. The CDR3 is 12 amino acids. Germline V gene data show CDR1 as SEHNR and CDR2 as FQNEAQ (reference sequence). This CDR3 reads CASSSSTDTQYF. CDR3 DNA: TGTGCCAGCAGCTCCAGCACAGATACGCAGTATTTT.

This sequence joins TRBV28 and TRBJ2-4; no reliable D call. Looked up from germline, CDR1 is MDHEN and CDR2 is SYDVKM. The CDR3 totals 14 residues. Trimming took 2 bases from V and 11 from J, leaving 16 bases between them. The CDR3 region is CASSLIGPRVFQYF. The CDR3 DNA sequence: TGTGCCAGCAGTTTAATCGGCCCTCGTGTCTTTCAGTACTTC.

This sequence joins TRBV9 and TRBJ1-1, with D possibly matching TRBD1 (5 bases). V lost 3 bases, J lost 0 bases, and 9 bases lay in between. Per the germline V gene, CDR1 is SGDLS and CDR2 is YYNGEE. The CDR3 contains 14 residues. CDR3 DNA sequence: TGTGCCAGCAGCGCCGACAGTCTGAACACTGAAGCTTTCTTT. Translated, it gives CASSADSLNTEAFF.

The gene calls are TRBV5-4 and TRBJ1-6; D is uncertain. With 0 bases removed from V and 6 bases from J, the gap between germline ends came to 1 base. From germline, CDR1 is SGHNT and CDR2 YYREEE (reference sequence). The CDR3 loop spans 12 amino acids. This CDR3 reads CASSLVNSPLHF. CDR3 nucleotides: TGTGCCAGCAGCTTGGTTAATTCACCCCTCCACTTT. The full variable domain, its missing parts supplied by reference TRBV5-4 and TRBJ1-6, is ETGVTQSPTHLIKTRGQQVTLRCSSQSGHNTVSWYQQALGQGPQFIFQYYREEENGRGNFPPRFSGLQFPNYSSELNVNALELDDSALYLCASSLVNSPLHFGNGTRLTVT.

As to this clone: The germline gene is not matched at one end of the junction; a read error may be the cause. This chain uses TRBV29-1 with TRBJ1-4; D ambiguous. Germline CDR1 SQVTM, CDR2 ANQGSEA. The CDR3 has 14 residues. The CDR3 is CSVEGSGSNEKLFF. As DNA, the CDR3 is TGCAGCGTAGAAGGGAGTGGGTCTAATGAAAAACTGTTTTTT.

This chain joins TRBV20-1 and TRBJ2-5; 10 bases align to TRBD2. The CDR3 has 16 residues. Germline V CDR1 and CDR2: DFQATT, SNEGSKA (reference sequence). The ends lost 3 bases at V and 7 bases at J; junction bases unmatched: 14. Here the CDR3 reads CSASPGGSGGSWTQYF. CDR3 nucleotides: TGCAGTGCTAGTCCCGGGGGTAGCGGGGGGTCATGGACCCAGTACTTC.

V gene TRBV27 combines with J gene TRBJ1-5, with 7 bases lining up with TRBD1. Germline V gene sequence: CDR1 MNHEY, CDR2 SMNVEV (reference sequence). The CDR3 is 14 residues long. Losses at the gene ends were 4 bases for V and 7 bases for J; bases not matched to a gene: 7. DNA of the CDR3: TGTGCCAGCAGTTCACAGGGGTGGGACCAGCCCCAGCATTTT. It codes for CASSSQGWDQPQHF.

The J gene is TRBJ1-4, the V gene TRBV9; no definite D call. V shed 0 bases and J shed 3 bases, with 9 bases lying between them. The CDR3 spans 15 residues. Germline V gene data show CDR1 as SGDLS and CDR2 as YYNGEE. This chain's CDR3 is CASSVGDLANEKLFF. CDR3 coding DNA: TGTGCCAGCAGCGTAGGAGACTTGGCTAATGAAAAACTGTTTTTT.

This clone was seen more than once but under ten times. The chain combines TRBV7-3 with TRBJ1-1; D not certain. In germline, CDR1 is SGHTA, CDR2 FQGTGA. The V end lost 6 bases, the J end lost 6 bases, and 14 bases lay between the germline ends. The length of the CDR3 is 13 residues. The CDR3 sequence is CASSSTNRAEAFF. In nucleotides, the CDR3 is TGTGCCAGCAGTTCGACCAATCGGGCTGAAGCTTTCTTT.

This CDR3 is CASSLGQGGYEQYF. The DNA for the CDR3 is TGTGCCAGCAGCTTAGGCCAGGGAGGATACGAGCAGTACTTC. This chain joins TRBV13 and TRBJ2-7, with D possibly being TRBD2 (6 bases). The CDR3 extends over 14 amino acids. Looked up from germline, CDR1 is PRHDT and CDR2 is FYEKMQ (reference sequence). V lost 0 bases, J lost 4 bases, and 10 bases lay in between.

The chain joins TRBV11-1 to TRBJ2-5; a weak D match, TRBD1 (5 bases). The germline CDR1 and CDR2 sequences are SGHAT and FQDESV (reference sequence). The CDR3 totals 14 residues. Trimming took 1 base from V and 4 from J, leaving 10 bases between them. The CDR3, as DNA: TGTGCCAGCAGCTTAGACCCCCAGGGAGAGACCCAGTACTTC. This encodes CASSLDPQGETQYF.

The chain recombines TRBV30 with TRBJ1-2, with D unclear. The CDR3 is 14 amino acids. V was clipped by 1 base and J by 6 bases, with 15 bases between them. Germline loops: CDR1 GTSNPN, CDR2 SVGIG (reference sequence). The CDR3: CAWSAGTGGHGYTF. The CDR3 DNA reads TGTGCCTGGAGTGCGGGAACGGGTGGGCATGGCTACACCTTC.

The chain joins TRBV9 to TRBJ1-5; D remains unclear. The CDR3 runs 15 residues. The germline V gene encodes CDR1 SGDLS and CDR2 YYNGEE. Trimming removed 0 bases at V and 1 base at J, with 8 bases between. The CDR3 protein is CASSVGWASNQPQHF. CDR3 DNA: TGTGCCAGCAGCGTAGGATGGGCAAGCAATCAGCCCCAGCATTTT.